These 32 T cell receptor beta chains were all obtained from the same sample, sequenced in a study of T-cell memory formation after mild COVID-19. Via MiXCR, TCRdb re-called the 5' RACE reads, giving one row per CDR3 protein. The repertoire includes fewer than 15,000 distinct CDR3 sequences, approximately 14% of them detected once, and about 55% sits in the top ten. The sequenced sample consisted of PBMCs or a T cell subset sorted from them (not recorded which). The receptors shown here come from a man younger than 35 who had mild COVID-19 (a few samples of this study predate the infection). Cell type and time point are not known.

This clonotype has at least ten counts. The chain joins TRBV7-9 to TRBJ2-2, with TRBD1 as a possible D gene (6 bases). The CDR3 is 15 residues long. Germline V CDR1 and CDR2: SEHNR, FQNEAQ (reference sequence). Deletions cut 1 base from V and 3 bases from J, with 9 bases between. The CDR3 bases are TGTGCCAGCAGCTTAGTAGGGGGAGACACCGGGGAGCTGTTTTTT. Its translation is CASSLVGGDTGELFF.

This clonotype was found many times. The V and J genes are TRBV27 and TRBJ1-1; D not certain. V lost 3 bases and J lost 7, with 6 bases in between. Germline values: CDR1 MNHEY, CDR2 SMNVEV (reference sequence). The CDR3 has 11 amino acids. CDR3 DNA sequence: TGTGCCAGCAGTTTCGGTGTTGAAGCTTTCTTT. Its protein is CASSFGVEAFF.

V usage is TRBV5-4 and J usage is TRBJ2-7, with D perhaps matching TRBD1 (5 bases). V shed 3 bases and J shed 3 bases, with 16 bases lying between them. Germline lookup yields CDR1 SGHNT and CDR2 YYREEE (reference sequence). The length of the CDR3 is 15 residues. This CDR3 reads CASSSAASRDYEQYF. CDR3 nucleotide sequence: TGTGCCAGCAGCTCGGCGGCCTCCAGGGACTACGAGCAGTACTTC.

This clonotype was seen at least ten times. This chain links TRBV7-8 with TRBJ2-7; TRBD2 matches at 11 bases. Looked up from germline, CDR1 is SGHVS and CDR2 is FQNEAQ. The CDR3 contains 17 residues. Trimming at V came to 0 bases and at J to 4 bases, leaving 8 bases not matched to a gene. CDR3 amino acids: CASSLAPSGGPMYEQYF. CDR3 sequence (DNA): TGTGCCAGCAGCTTAGCGCCTAGCGGGGGGCCAATGTACGAGCAGTACTTC. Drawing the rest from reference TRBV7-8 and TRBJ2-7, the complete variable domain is GAGVSQSPRYKVAKRGQDVALRCDPISGHVSLFWYQQALGQGPEFLTYFQNEAQLDKSGLPSDRFFAERPEGSVSTLKIQRTQQEDSAVYLCASSLAPSGGPMYEQYFGPGTRLTVT.

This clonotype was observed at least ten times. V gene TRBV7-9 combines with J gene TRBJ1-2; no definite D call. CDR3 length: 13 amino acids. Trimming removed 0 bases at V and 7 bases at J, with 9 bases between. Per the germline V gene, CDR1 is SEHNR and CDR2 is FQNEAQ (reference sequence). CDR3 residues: CASSLAPPFGYTF. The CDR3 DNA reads TGTGCCAGCAGCTTAGCGCCTCCCTTTGGCTACACCTTC.

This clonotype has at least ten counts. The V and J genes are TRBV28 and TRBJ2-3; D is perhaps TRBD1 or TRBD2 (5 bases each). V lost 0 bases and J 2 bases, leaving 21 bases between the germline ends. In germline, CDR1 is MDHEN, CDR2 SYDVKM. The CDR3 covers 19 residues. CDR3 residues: CASSLWWPPEGTFTDTQYF. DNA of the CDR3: TGTGCCAGCAGTTTATGGTGGCCCCCAGAGGGGACCTTCACAGATACGCAGTATTTT.

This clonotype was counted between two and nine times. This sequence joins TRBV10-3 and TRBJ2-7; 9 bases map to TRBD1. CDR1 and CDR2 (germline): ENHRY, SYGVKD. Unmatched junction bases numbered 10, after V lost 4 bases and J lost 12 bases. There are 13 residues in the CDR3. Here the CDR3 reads CAISGPQGATGYF. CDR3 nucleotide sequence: TGTGCCATCAGTGGACCACAGGGGGCGACGGGGTACTTC.

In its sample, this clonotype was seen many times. CDR3 in amino acids: CASSPRGLAATDTQYF. Written as DNA, the CDR3 is TGTGCCAGCAGCCCGAGAGGGCTAGCGGCCACAGATACGCAGTATTTT. The V and J genes are TRBV7-2 and TRBJ2-3; 7 bases are a match to TRBD2. The CDR3 is 16 residues long. CDR1 and CDR2 from the germline V gene are SGHTA and FQGNSA. After removal of 5 bases from V and 2 bases from J, the junction contained 10 bases not matched to a gene.

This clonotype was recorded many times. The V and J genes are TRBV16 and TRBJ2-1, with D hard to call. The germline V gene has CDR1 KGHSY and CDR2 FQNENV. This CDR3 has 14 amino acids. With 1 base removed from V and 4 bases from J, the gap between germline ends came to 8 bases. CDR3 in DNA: TGTGCCAGCAGCCAATGGAGCAGTTACAATGAGCAGTTCTTC. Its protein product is CASSQWSSYNEQFF.

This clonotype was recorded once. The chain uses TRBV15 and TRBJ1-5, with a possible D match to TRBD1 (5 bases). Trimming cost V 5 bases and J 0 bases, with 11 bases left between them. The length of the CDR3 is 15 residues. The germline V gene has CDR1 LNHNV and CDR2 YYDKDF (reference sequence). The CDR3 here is CATSGQGYSNQPQHF. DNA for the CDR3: TGTGCCACCAGCGGCCAGGGTTATAGCAATCAGCCCCAGCATTTT.

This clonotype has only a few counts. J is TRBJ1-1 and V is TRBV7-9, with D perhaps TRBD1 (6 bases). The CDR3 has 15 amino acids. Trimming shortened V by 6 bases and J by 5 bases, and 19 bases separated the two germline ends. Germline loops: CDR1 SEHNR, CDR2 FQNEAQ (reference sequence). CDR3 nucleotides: TGTGCCAGCAGTTCCCCTAGCGGGGGGCTGACTGAAGCTTTCTTT. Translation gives CASSSPSGGLTEAFF.

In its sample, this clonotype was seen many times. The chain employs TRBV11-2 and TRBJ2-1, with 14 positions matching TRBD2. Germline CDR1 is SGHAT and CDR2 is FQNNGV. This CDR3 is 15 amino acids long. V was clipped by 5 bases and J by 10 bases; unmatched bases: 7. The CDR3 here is CASSPGLAGGLEQFF. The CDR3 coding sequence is TGTGCCAGCAGCCCCGGACTAGCGGGGGGTTTAGAGCAGTTCTTC.

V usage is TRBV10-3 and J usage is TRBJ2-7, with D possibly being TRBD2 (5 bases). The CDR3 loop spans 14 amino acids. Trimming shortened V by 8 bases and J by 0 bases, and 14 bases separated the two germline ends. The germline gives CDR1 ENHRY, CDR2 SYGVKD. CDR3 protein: CAISASLNSYEQYV. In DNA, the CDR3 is TGTGCCATCTCAGCTAGCTTAAACTCCTACGAGCAGTACGTC.

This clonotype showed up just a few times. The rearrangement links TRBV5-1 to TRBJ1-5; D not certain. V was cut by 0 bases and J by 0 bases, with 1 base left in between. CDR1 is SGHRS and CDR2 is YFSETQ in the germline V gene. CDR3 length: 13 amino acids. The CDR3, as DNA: TGCGCCAGCAGCTTGGATAGCAATCAGCCCCAGCATTTT. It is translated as CASSLDSNQPQHF.

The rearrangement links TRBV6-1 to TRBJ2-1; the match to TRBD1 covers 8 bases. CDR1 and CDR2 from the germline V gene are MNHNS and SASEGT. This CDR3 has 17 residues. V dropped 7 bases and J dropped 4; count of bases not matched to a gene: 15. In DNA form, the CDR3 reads TGTGCCAGCACCGAAGGACAGGGAGAGGGGTTATACAATGAGCAGTTCTTC. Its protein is CASTEGQGEGLYNEQFF.

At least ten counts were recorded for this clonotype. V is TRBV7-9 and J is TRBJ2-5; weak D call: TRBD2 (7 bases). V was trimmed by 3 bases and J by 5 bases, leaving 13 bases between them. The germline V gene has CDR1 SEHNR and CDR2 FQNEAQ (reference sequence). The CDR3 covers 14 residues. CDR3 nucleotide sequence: TGTGCCAGCAGCTTTGAGGGGGGGCCGGAGACCCAGTACTTC. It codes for CASSFEGGPETQYF. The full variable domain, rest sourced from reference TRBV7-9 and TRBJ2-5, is DTGVSQNPRHKITKRGQNVTFRCDPISEHNRLYWYRQTLGQGPEFLTYFQNEAQLEKSRLLSDRFSAERPKGSFSTLEIQRTEQGDSAMYLCASSFEGGPETQYFGPGTRLLVL.

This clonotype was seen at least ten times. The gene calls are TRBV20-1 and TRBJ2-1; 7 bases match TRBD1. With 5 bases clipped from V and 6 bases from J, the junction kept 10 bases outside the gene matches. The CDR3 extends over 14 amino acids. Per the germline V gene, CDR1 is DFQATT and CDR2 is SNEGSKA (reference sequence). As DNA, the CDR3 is TGCAGTGCTCCCGGACAGGTTAGGTTCAATGAGCAGTTCTTC. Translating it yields CSAPGQVRFNEQFF.

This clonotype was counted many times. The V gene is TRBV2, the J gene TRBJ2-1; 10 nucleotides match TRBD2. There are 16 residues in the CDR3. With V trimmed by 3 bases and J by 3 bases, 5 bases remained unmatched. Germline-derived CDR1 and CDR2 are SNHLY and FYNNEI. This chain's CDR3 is CASSEFRLAGYNEQFF. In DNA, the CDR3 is TGTGCCAGCAGTGAGTTTAGACTAGCGGGCTACAATGAGCAGTTCTTC.

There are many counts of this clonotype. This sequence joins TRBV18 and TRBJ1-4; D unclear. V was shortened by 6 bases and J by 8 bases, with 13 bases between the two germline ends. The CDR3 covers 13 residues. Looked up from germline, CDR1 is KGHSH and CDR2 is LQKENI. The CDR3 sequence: CASSAGLREKLFF. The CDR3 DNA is TGTGCCAGCTCCGCCGGTCTTCGGGAAAAACTGTTTTTT.

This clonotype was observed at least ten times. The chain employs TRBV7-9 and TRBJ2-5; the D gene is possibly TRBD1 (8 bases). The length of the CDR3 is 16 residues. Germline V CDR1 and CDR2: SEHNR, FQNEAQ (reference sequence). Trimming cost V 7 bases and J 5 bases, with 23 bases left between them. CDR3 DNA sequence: TGTGCCAGCATTCCCCCCCGGACAGGGAGGGGGGAGACCCAGTACTTC. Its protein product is CASIPPRTGRGETQYF.

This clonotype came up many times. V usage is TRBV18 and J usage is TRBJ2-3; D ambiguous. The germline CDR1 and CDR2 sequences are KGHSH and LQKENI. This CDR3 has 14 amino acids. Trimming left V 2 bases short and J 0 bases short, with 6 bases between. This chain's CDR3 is CASSPGPSTDTQYF. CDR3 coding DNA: TGTGCCAGCTCACCAGGCCCTAGCACAGATACGCAGTATTTT.

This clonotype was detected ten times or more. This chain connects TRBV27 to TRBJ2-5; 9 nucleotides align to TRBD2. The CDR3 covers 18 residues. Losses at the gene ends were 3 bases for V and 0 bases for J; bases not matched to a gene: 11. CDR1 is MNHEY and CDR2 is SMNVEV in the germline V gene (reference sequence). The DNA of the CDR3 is TGTGCCAGCAGTTTCGGGGCTAGCGGGGTGACAAACCAAGAGACCCAGTACTTC. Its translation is CASSFGASGVTNQETQYF.

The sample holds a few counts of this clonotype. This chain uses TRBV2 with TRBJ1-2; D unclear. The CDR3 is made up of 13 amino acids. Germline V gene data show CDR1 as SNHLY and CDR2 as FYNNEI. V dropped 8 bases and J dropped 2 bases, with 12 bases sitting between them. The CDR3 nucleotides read TGTGCCAGCCCGGATTTAACGAACTATGGCTACACCTTC. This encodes CASPDLTNYGYTF.

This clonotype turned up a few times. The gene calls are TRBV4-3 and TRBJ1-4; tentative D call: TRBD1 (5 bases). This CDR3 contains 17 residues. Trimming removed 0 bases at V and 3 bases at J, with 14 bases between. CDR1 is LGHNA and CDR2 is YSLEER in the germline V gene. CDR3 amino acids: CASSQDPLGDSNEKLFF. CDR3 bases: TGCGCCAGCAGCCAAGACCCCCTGGGGGACTCTAATGAAAAACTGTTTTTT.

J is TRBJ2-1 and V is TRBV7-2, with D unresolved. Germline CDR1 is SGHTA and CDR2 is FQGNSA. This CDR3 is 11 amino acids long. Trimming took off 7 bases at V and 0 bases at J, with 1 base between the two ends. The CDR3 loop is CASTSYNEQFF. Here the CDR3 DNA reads TGTGCCAGCACCTCCTACAATGAGCAGTTCTTC.

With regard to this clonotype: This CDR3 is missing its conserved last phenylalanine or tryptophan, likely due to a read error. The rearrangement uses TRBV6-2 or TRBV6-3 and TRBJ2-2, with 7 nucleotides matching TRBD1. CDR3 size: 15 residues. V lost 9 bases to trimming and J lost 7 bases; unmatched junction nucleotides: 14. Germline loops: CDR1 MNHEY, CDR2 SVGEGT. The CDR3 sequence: CASTNRGKAIGELFL. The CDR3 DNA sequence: TGTGCCAGTACTAACAGGGGCAAAGCAATCGGGGAGCTGTTTCTT.

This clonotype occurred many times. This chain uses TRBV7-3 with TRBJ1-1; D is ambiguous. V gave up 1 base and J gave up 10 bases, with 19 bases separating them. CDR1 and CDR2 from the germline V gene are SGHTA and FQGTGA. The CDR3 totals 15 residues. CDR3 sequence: CASSLIHGGREPAFF. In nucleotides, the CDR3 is TGTGCCAGCAGCTTAATACATGGAGGGCGTGAGCCAGCTTTCTTT.

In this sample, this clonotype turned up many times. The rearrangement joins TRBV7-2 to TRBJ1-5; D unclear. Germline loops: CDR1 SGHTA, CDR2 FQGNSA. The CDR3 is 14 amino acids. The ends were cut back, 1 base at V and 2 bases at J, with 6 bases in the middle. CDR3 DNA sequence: TGTGCCAGCAGCTTAGTCGTGGGCAATCAGCCCCAGCATTTT. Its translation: CASSLVVGNQPQHF.

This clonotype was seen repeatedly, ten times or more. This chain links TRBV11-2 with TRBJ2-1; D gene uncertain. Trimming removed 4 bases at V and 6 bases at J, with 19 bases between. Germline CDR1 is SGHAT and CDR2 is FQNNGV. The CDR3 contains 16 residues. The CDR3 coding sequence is TGTGCCAGCAGCTACACCTTGACCCCCAAGGGCAATGAGCAGTTCTTC. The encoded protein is CASSYTLTPKGNEQFF.

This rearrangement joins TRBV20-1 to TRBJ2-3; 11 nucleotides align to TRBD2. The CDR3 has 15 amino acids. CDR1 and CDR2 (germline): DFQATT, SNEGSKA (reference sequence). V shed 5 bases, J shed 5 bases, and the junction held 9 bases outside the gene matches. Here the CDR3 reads CSAPTSGSFGDTQYF. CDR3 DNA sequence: TGCAGTGCTCCTACTAGCGGGAGTTTTGGAGATACGCAGTATTTT.

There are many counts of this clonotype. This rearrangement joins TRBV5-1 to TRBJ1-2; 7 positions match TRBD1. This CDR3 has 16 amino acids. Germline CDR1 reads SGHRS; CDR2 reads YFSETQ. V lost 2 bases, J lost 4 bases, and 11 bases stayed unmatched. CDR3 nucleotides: TGCGCCAGCAGCTTCCGAGACAGGGCCTTTGGCTATGGCTACACCTTC. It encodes CASSFRDRAFGYGYTF.

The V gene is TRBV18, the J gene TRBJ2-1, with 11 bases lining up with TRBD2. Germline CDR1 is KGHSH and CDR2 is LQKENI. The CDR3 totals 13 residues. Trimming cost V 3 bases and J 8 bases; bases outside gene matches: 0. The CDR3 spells CASSPTSGDEQFF. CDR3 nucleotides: TGTGCCAGCTCACCGACTAGCGGGGATGAGCAGTTCTTC.